The next 15 T cell receptor beta chains were all read from a single sample in a study of spatial heterogeneity in lung cancer. Time point in this sample: sample taken at primary tumor resection. No cell sorting; template was whole RNA from tumor, lung tissue or PBMC. Via MiXCR, TCRdb re-called the 5' RACE reads, giving one row per CDR3 protein. The data contain some 100,000 distinct CDR3 sequences, around 9% of them singletons. Sequencing was performed on PBMCs, taken at surgery. These receptors all come from a male donor with early-stage non-small cell lung cancer.

This clonotype was observed at least ten times. The chain uses TRBV9 and TRBJ2-2; the match to TRBD1 covers 9 bases. CDR3 length equals 15 residues. Unmatched junction bases numbered 5, after V lost 4 bases and J lost 4 bases. Per germline, CDR1 SGDLS and CDR2 YYNGEE. CDR3 in amino acids: CASSTGTGSTGELFF. The CDR3 nucleotides read TGTGCCAGCAGCACCGGGACAGGGTCCACCGGGGAGCTGTTTTTT.

In this sample, this clonotype turned up a few times. V and J are TRBV14 and TRBJ1-1, with 7 positions matching TRBD1. CDR1 SGHDN and CDR2 FVKESK come from the germline V gene. The V and J ends lost 4 bases and 6 bases, in that order; junction bases with no gene match: 5. The CDR3 length is 13 residues. CDR3 protein: CASSPQGRSEAFF. For the CDR3, the DNA is TGTGCCAGCAGCCCACAGGGGAGATCTGAAGCTTTCTTT.

This clonotype was counted between two and nine times. The chain has TRBV12-3 or TRBV12-4 and TRBJ2-5; no clear D gene. The CDR3 has 11 amino acids. Trimming left V 1 base short and J 9 bases short, with 6 bases between. The CDR3 nucleotides read TGTGCCAGCAGTTTAGGACGGGCCCAGTACTTC. Protein: CASSLGRAQYF.

This clonotype appeared a few times. The chain is built from TRBV6-1 and TRBJ2-1; TRBD2 aligns across 8 bases. The CDR3 extends over 15 amino acids. The germline V gene has CDR1 MNHNS and CDR2 SASEGT. J was trimmed by 9 bases and V by 1 base; bases with no gene match: 8. CDR3: CASSEVGRGGTEQFF. In DNA form, the CDR3 reads TGTGCCAGCAGTGAAGTGGGACGGGGGGGCACTGAGCAGTTCTTC.

This clonotype was detected ten times or more. The chain is built from TRBV7-9 and TRBJ2-1; no firm D call. The ends were cut back, 4 bases at V and 10 bases at J, with 8 bases in the middle. Germline loops: CDR1 SEHNR, CDR2 FQNEAQ (reference sequence). The CDR3 contains 11 residues. CDR3 sequence reads: CASSSGLEQFF. In DNA, the CDR3 is TGTGCCAGCAGCTCTGGGCTGGAGCAGTTCTTC.

In this sample, this clonotype turned up many times. The V call is TRBV12-3 or TRBV12-4, the J call TRBJ2-7, with D tentatively TRBD1 (5 bases). Trimming took off 3 bases at V and 6 bases at J, with 12 bases between the two ends. The CDR3 is 13 residues long. CDR3 loop: CASSFLGVGEQYF. In DNA form, the CDR3 reads TGTGCCAGCAGTTTTTTAGGGGTAGGCGAGCAGTACTTC.

This clonotype has just a few counts. This chain connects TRBV7-2 to TRBJ2-3; D possibly corresponds to TRBD1 (5 bases). The length of the CDR3 is 12 residues. Germline-derived CDR1 and CDR2 are SGHTA and FQGNSA. With 7 bases removed from V and 6 bases from J, the gap between germline ends came to 11 bases. The CDR3 nucleotides are TGTGCCAGCACGTGGGGCTCCGATACGCAGTATTTT. Translation gives CASTWGSDTQYF.

There are many counts of this clonotype. V is TRBV12-3 or TRBV12-4 and J is TRBJ1-2, with D uncertain. This CDR3 is built from 13 residues. V lost 3 bases to trimming and J lost 8 bases, with 13 bases between them. CDR3 residues: CASSFGDFGGYTF. CDR3 sequence (DNA): TGTGCCAGCAGTTTTGGGGATTTTGGAGGCTACACCTTC.

The chain couples TRBV18 to TRBJ2-2; D is ambiguous. V lost 6 bases, J lost 0 bases, and 14 bases lay in between. The V gene's germline CDR1 is KGHSH and CDR2 LQKENI. The CDR3 loop spans 16 amino acids. The CDR3: CASSRIGPPNTGELFF. CDR3 sequence (DNA): TGTGCCAGCTCCCGAATTGGCCCACCGAACACCGGGGAGCTGTTTTTT.

This clonotype has ten or more counts. The chain employs TRBV20-1 and TRBJ2-3; 7 bases map to TRBD2. The CDR3 has 16 amino acids. V dropped 0 bases and J dropped 5; count of bases not matched to a gene: 11. Germline V gives CDR1 DFQATT, CDR2 SNEGSKA (reference sequence). The CDR3 sequence is CSARDPGGGNGDTQYF. The CDR3 region has the DNA TGCAGTGCTAGAGACCCGGGAGGTGGCAATGGAGATACGCAGTATTTT.

The table lists this clonotype with many counts. DNA for the CDR3: TGTGCCAGCAGCCAATCCGGGACAGCCTACAATGAGCAGTTCTTC. Residues: CASSQSGTAYNEQFF. The chain has TRBV7-3 and TRBJ2-1; 7 nucleotides match TRBD1. This CDR3 region has 15 residues. The junction had 6 bases not matched to a gene; V was cut back by 5 bases and J by 2 bases. The germline gives CDR1 SGHTA, CDR2 FQGTGA.

CDR3 loop: CASRRTGLTGNTIYF. The DNA of the CDR3 is TGTGCCAGCAGAAGGACAGGGTTAACTGGAAACACCATATATTTT. The chain links TRBV27 to TRBJ1-3, with 8 bases that match TRBD1. Germline V lookup: CDR1 MNHEY, CDR2 SMNVEV (reference sequence). The ends lost 6 bases at V and 2 bases at J; junction bases unmatched: 6. This CDR3 spans 15 amino acids.

This clonotype showed up just a few times. The CDR3 protein is CASSQGRAYNEQFF. As DNA, the CDR3 is TGTGCCAGCAGCCAAGGGCGGGCCTACAATGAGCAGTTCTTC. The chain has TRBV4-2 and TRBJ2-1, with D perhaps matching TRBD2 (5 bases). In germline, CDR1 is LGHNA, CDR2 YNFKEQ. Trimming shortened V by 1 base and J by 2 bases, and 6 bases separated the two germline ends. This CDR3 has 14 amino acids.

This clonotype was counted a few times. The chain combines TRBV7-9 with TRBJ1-1; 8 bases map to TRBD1. J lost 6 bases, V lost 4 bases, and 7 bases had no gene match. CDR1 is SEHNR, CDR2 FQNEAQ, per germline (reference sequence). The CDR3 loop spans 14 amino acids. CDR3 coding DNA: TGTGCCAGCAGCTGGGGGGGACAGGACGCTGAAGCTTTCTTT. Translating it yields CASSWGGQDAEAFF.

The rearrangement uses TRBV10-3 and TRBJ2-1; 8 bases match TRBD2. The trim removed 0 bases at V and 7 bases at J, leaving 2 bases unmatched. The CDR3 contains 14 residues. Germline V gives CDR1 ENHRY, CDR2 SYGVKD. CDR3 protein: CAISESGGGNEQFF. CDR3 nucleotide sequence: TGTGCCATCAGTGAGTCCGGGGGGGGAAATGAGCAGTTCTTC.